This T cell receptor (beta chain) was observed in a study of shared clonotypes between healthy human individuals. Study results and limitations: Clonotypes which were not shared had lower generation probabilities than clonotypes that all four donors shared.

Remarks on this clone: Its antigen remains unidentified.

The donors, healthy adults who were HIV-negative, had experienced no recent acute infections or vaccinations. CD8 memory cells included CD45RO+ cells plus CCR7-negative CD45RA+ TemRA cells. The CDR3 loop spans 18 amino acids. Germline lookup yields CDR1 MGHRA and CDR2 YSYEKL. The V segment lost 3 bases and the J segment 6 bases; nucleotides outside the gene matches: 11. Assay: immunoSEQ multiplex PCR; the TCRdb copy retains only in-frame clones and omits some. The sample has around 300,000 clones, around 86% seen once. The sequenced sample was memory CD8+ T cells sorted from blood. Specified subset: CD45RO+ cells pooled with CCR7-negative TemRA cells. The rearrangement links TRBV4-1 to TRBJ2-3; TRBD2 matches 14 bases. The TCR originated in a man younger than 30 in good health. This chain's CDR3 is CASSHDPPGLAGADTQYF. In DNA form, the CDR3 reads TGCGCCAGCAGCCACGACCCTCCGGGACTAGCGGGAGCCGATACGCAGTATTTT.